This T cell receptor beta chain was sequenced during a study of cytomegalovirus exposure and HLA in healthy donors. Regarding the study as a whole: The study assumed roughly uniform donor sequencing depth for presence/absence analyses.

This clone came up once. Its specificity is unknown. Despite likely unrecorded immune exposures, the donors were nominally healthy at the time of sampling. PCR involved 60 Vbeta and 13 Jbeta primers. Method: immunoSEQ multiplex PCR; TCRdb's copy keeps in-frame clones and lacks some. In the table there are 100,000 to 150,000 clones, about 80% of which are singletons. V dropped 0 bases and J dropped 7; count of bases not matched to a gene: 11. Germline-derived CDR1 and CDR2 are LNHNV and YYDKDF (reference sequence). CDR3 length equals 18 residues. The rearrangement links TRBV15 to TRBJ2-1; TRBD2 matches at 11 bases. The specimen was PBMCs. This TCR was recovered from a boy between 2 and 10 years old in good health and CMV-seronegative. The CDR3 here is CATSRDLGLAGGSNEQFF. The CDR3 nucleotides read TGTGCCACCAGCAGAGATCTGGGGCTAGCGGGAGGCAGTAATGAGCAGTTCTTC.